A single sample gave rise to the 26 T cell receptor beta chains below, sequenced in a study of blood T cell repertoires in COVID-19. The protocol was immunoSEQ multiplex PCR, while the TCRdb copy is restricted to in-frame clones and leaves out a portion. The data contain more than 90,000 clones, around 85% of them singletons. The sequenced sample was peripheral blood. Source of these receptors: a human donor in a cohort sampled during active COVID-19.

This clone was recorded only once. CDR3 bases: TGTGCCAGCAGCTTTCCTCCCGGGGACACAGCTAACATCTACACGCAGTATTTT. It translates to CASSFPPGDTANIYTQYF. The chain has TRBV7-9 and TRBJ2-3, with D perhaps TRBD1 (6 bases). The CDR3 runs 18 residues. V was clipped by 3 bases and J by 9 bases, with 28 bases between them. Germline lookup yields CDR1 SEHNR and CDR2 FQNEAQ (reference sequence).

The rearrangement links TRBV7-3 to TRBJ2-5; possibly TRBD1 for D (5 bases). This CDR3 has 13 residues. V lost 3 bases, J lost 5 bases, and 10 bases lay in between. Looked up from germline, CDR1 is SGHTA and CDR2 is FQGTGA. CDR3 in DNA: TGTGCCAGCAGCTTGTCAGGGTTGGAGACCCAGTACTTC. It is translated as CASSLSGLETQYF. The full variable domain, in which reference TRBV7-3 and TRBJ2-5 provide the parts outside the CDR3, is GAGVSQTPSNKVTEKGKYVELRCDPISGHTALYWYRQSLGQGPEFLIYFQGTGAADDSGLPNDRFFAVRPEGSVSTLKIQRTERGDSAVYLCASSLSGLETQYFGPGTRLLVL.

The V call is TRBV4-2, the J call TRBJ1-2; TRBD1 matches at 7 bases. The trim removed 6 bases at V and 1 base at J, leaving 20 bases unmatched. The length of the CDR3 is 19 residues. CDR1 is LGHNA, CDR2 YNFKEQ, per germline. The CDR3 bases are TGTGCCAGCAGTCCCGGAGATGGGGACAGACGACGTTATAACTATGGCTACACCTTC. This sequence encodes CASSPGDGDRRRYNYGYTF.

V usage is TRBV3-1 (or the pseudogene TRBV3-2) and J usage is TRBJ2-5; 9 bases align to TRBD1. Germline assignment: CDR1 LGHDT and CDR2 YNNKEL (reference sequence). CDR3 length equals 18 residues. V was clipped by 4 bases and J by 2 bases; unmatched bases: 14. The CDR3 bases are TGTGCCAGCAGCCGGAAGAGGTTCGGGACAGGGTATCAAGAGACCCAGTACTTC. The encoded protein is CASSRKRFGTGYQETQYF.

The chain employs TRBV7-9 and TRBJ2-1, with TRBD2 identical over 7 bases. This CDR3 comprises 16 residues. Germline V gives CDR1 SEHNR, CDR2 FQNEAQ (reference sequence). The J segment lost 2 bases and the V segment lost 0 bases, leaving 4 bases of the junction unmatched. The CDR3 DNA sequence: TGTGCCAGCAGCTTAGCGCGGGAGATGACCTACAATGAGCAGTTCTTC. Protein: CASSLAREMTYNEQFF.

The chain uses TRBV12-5 and TRBJ2-2; TRBD2 matches 12 bases. The CDR3 runs to 16 residues. The J segment lost 5 bases and the V segment lost 3 bases, leaving 4 bases of the junction unmatched. Looked up from germline, CDR1 is LGHNT and CDR2 is FRNRAP. In nucleotides, the CDR3 is TGTGCTAGTGGTTTAAGACTAGCGGGAGTTACCGGGGAGCTGTTTTTT. It is translated as CASGLRLAGVTGELFF.

This chain joins TRBV7-2 and TRBJ2-3, with 10 bases fitting TRBD2. J was trimmed by 0 bases and V by 5 bases; bases with no gene match: 14. CDR1 and CDR2 from the germline V gene are SGHTA and FQGNSA. The CDR3 is made up of 19 amino acids. CDR3 sequence: CASSPQREGTLFSTDTQYF. The CDR3 DNA reads as TGTGCCAGCAGCCCCCAGCGGGAGGGCACCTTATTTAGCACAGATACGCAGTATTTT. Combining the CDR3 with reference TRBV7-2 and TRBJ2-3 gives the whole variable domain GAGVSQSPSNKVTEKGKDVELRCDPISGHTALYWYRQSLGQGLEFLIYFQGNSAPDKSGLPSDRFSAERTGGSVSTLTIQRTQQEDSAVYLCASSPQREGTLFSTDTQYFGPGTRLTVL.

V gene TRBV7-2 combines with J gene TRBJ2-3; 9 bases map to TRBD1. The CDR3 has 15 residues. V was pared by 2 bases and J by 8 bases, with 8 bases of the junction left unmatched. Germline V gene lookup returns CDR1 SGHTA and CDR2 FQGNSA. CDR3 protein: CASSLNTPGQGTQYF. The CDR3 DNA sequence: TGTGCCAGCAGCTTAAATACTCCGGGACAGGGTACGCAGTATTTT.

The rearrangement links TRBV6-5 to TRBJ2-5, with D perhaps TRBD1 (6 bases). The CDR3 extends over 15 amino acids. CDR1 and CDR2 (germline): MNHEY, SVGAGI. V was cut by 5 bases and J by 4 bases, with 17 bases left in between. The CDR3 nucleotides read TGTGCCAGCAGTCCACAGGGCTGGGTAGGAGAGACCCAGTACTTC. Amino acid sequence: CASSPQGWVGETQYF.

The chain carries TRBV7-8 and TRBJ2-5; D possibly corresponds to TRBD1 (6 bases). Germline CDR1 SGHVS, CDR2 FQNEAQ. This CDR3 region has 17 residues. With 0 bases removed from V and 0 bases from J, the gap between germline ends came to 14 bases. The CDR3 DNA follows: TGTGCCAGCAGCTTAGCTGTATGGACAGTCCACCAAGAGACCCAGTACTTC. Amino acids: CASSLAVWTVHQETQYF.

The chain combines TRBV7-2 with TRBJ2-7; D unresolved. V shed 0 bases and J shed 2 bases, with 8 bases lying between them. The germline CDR1 and CDR2 sequences are SGHTA and FQGNSA. The CDR3 loop spans 14 amino acids. Here the CDR3 reads CASSLASRTYEQYF. The CDR3 nucleotides are TGTGCCAGCAGCTTAGCATCCAGGACCTACGAGCAGTACTTC.

The chain is built from TRBV6-6 and TRBJ1-1; the match to TRBD1 covers 9 bases. V gave up 2 bases and J gave up 1 base; unmatched junction bases: 5. CDR3 size: 16 residues. In germline, CDR1 is MNHNY, CDR2 SVGAGI (reference sequence). The CDR3 sequence: CASSYLAQGANTEAFF. The CDR3, as DNA: TGTGCCAGCAGTTACCTGGCACAGGGGGCGAACACTGAAGCTTTCTTT.

This clone appeared a few times. The V call is TRBV4-3, the J call TRBJ2-7, with D possibly being TRBD1 (6 bases). Germline V gene sequence: CDR1 LGHNA, CDR2 YSLEER. The CDR3 spans 14 residues. Deletions cut 6 bases from V and 2 bases from J, with 14 bases between. CDR3 protein: CASRRDKLAYEQYF. The CDR3 nucleotides read TGCGCCAGCAGACGGGACAAGTTAGCCTACGAGCAGTACTTC.

V usage is TRBV28 and J usage is TRBJ2-7, with 9 bases fitting TRBD2. Germline lookup yields CDR1 MDHEN and CDR2 SYDVKM. The CDR3 extends over 15 amino acids. With 6 bases clipped from V and 1 base from J, the junction kept 7 bases outside the gene matches. The CDR3 loop reads CASRIAGAISYEQYF. In DNA, the CDR3 is TGTGCCAGCAGAATAGCGGGAGCAATTTCCTACGAGCAGTACTTC. The whole variable domain, filled in from reference TRBV28 and TRBJ2-7, reads DVKVTQSSRYLVKRTGEKVFLECVQDMDHENMFWYRQDPGLGLRLIYFSYDVKMKEKGDIPEGYSVSREKKERFSLILESASTNQTSMYLCASRIAGAISYEQYFGPGTRLTVT.

This clone was observed a handful of times. This chain connects TRBV7-3 to TRBJ2-3, with 9 bases lining up with TRBD2. This CDR3 spans 17 amino acids. Germline values: CDR1 SGHTA, CDR2 FQGTGA. V shed 2 bases, J shed 0 bases, and the junction held 6 bases outside the gene matches. The CDR3 spells CASSLASGTSSTDTQYF. In DNA form, the CDR3 reads TGTGCCAGCAGCTTAGCTTCGGGGACTAGCAGCACAGATACGCAGTATTTT.

This chain uses TRBV6-5 with TRBJ2-7, with D possibly being TRBD1 (6 bases). Trimming removed 5 bases from V and 5 bases from J, with 16 bases in between. The CDR3 extends over 14 amino acids. Germline assignment: CDR1 MNHEY and CDR2 SVGAGI. The CDR3 protein is CASSQLDSDNEQYF. CDR3 in DNA: TGTGCCAGCAGTCAACTGGACAGTGACAACGAGCAGTACTTC.

CDR3 DNA sequence: TGTGCCAGCAGCTCTCCGGGACGGGGGGGTAATGAGCAGTTCTTC. It codes for CASSSPGRGGNEQFF. The chain joins TRBV7-2 to TRBJ2-1, with 8 bases that match TRBD2. The V gene end was trimmed by 4 bases and the J gene end by 7 bases; junction bases not matched to a gene: 9. Per the germline V gene, CDR1 is SGHTA and CDR2 is FQGNSA. CDR3 length: 15 amino acids.

V usage is TRBV7-3 and J usage is TRBJ2-1, with D maybe TRBD2 (6 bases). The CDR3 loop spans 14 amino acids. Trimming shortened V by 1 base and J by 8 bases, and 12 bases separated the two germline ends. Germline CDR1 SGHTA, CDR2 FQGTGA. CDR3 in DNA: TGTGCCAGCAGCTTAAGGGGACTCTCCCATGAGCAGTTCTTC. Translation gives CASSLRGLSHEQFF.

The J gene is TRBJ2-2, the V gene TRBV30, with 11 bases matching TRBD2. V gave up 3 bases and J gave up 8 bases; unmatched junction bases: 8. This CDR3 region has 15 residues. The V gene's germline CDR1 is GTSNPN and CDR2 SVGIG (reference sequence). The CDR3 nucleotides read TGTGCCTGGAGGAGGCCACTAGCGGGAGCGGGGGAGCTGTTTTTT. Its translation: CAWRRPLAGAGELFF.

V is TRBV5-1 and J is TRBJ2-1; 15 nucleotides line up with TRBD2. Germline CDR1 and CDR2: SGHRS and YFSETQ. The CDR3 runs 18 residues. The junction had 13 bases not matched to a gene; V was cut back by 3 bases and J by 9 bases. CDR3 in DNA: TGCGCCAGCAGCTCCCTGGGACTAGCGGGAGGTTTTTCCGGTGAGCAGTTCTTC. This codes for CASSSLGLAGGFSGEQFF.

The chain employs TRBV6-5 and TRBJ1-2, with TRBD1 matching 7 bases. This CDR3 contains 15 residues. Per the germline V gene, CDR1 is MNHEY and CDR2 is SVGAGI. The trim removed 10 bases at V and 10 bases at J, leaving 21 bases unmatched. CDR3 bases: TGTGCCACTAACTTACAATTCAGGGGGATATCCGACTACACCTTC. It codes for CATNLQFRGISDYTF.

The chain joins TRBV29-1 to TRBJ1-3, with D perhaps TRBD1 (6 bases). CDR3 length equals 14 residues. Looked up from germline, CDR1 is SQVTM and CDR2 is ANQGSEA. V was shortened by 2 bases and J by 3 bases, with 11 bases between the two germline ends. This chain's CDR3 is CSVEKGVVGNTIYF. The CDR3 DNA sequence: TGCAGCGTTGAAAAGGGGGTAGTTGGAAACACCATATATTTT.

The chain employs TRBV28 and TRBJ1-1, with 7 bases identical to TRBD1. In germline, CDR1 is MDHEN, CDR2 SYDVKM. The J segment lost 10 bases and the V segment lost 3 bases, leaving 8 bases of the junction unmatched. CDR3 size: 13 residues. The chain's CDR3 is CASSFRGRFGAFF. CDR3 DNA sequence: TGTGCCAGCAGTTTTAGGGGGCGCTTCGGAGCTTTCTTT.

The chain carries TRBV4-1 and TRBJ2-3; 7 bases align to TRBD2. The CDR3 is 15 residues long. Germline V CDR1 and CDR2: MGHRA, YSYEKL. V was clipped by 1 base and J by 3 bases; unmatched bases: 4. The CDR3 bases are TGCGCCAGCAGCCAAGGAGGGAGGGGAACAGATACGCAGTATTTT. It encodes CASSQGGRGTDTQYF.

The V call is TRBV5-1, the J call TRBJ2-3; D unresolved. The CDR3 extends over 20 amino acids. Per the germline V gene, CDR1 is SGHRS and CDR2 is YFSETQ. Trimming pared 4 bases from V and 2 bases from J, leaving 29 bases between. The CDR3 loop is CASSLLPRWLSGRITDTQYF. The CDR3 nucleotides are TGCGCCAGCAGCCTCCTTCCCAGGTGGTTGAGTGGAAGGATCACAGATACGCAGTATTTT.

In DNA, the CDR3 is TGTGCCAGCAGCGTTGTTAGCCATAATTCACCCCTCCACTTT. Residues: CASSVVSHNSPLHF. The V gene is TRBV6-5, the J gene TRBJ1-6, with D unclear. Trimming removed 6 bases at V and 5 bases at J, with 11 bases between. The CDR3 is made up of 14 amino acids. Germline CDR1 MNHEY, CDR2 SVGAGI.